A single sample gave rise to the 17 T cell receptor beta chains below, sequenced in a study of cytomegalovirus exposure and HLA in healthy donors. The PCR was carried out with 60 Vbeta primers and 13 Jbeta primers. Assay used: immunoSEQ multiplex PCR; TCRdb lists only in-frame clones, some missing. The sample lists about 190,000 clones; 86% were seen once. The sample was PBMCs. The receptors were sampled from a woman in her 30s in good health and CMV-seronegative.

CDR3 residues: CASSITRDRGVGSYEQYF. The CDR3 DNA reads as TGTGCCAGTAGTATAACCCGGGACAGGGGTGTTGGGTCCTACGAGCAGTACTTC. This sequence joins TRBV19 and TRBJ2-7; 10 nucleotides match TRBD1. This CDR3 region has 18 residues. The germline V gene encodes CDR1 LNHDA and CDR2 SQIVND (reference sequence). The V gene end was trimmed by 2 bases and the J gene end by 1 base; junction bases not matched to a gene: 11.

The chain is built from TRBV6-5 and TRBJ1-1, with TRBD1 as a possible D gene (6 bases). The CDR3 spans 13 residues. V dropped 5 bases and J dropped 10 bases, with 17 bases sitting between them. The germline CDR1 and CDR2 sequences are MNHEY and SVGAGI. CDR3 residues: CASSRQALSGAFF. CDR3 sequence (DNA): TGTGCCAGCAGTCGACAGGCCCTGAGCGGAGCTTTCTTT.

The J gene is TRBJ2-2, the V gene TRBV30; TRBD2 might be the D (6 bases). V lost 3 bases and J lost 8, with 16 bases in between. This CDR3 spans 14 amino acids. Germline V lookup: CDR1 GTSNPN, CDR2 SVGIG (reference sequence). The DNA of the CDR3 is TGTGCCTGGAGCGGGTTAGCGGTGACAGGGGAGCTGTTTTTT. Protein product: CAWSGLAVTGELFF.

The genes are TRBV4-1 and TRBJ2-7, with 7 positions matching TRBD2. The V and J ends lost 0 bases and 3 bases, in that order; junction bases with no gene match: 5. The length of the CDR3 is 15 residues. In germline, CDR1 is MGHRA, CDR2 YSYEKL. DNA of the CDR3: TGCGCCAGCAGCCAAGAAAAGGGAGGGGACTACGAGCAGTACTTC. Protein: CASSQEKGGDYEQYF.

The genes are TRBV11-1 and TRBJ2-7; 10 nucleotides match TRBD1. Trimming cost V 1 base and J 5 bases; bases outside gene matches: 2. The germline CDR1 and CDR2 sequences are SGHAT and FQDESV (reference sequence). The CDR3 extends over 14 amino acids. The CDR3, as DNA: TGTGCCAGCAGCTTAGGACAGGGGGCCGACGAGCAGTACTTC. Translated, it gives CASSLGQGADEQYF.

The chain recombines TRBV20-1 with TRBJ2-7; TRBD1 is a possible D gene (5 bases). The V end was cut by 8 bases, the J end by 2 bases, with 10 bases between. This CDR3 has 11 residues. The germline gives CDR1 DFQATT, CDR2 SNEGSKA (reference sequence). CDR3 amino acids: CSSQGPYEQYF. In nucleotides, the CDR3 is TGCAGTTCTCAGGGTCCCTACGAGCAGTACTTC.

CDR3 DNA sequence: TGTGCCAGCAGTACGACAGGGAATGGAAACACCATATATTTT. Its protein product is CASSTTGNGNTIYF. This chain links TRBV28 with TRBJ1-3, with TRBD1 matching over 7 bases. Germline CDR1 and CDR2: MDHEN and SYDVKM. Trimming removed 5 bases from V and 3 bases from J; junction bases left unmatched: 4. The CDR3 extends over 14 amino acids. Filled out from reference TRBV28 and TRBJ1-3, the complete variable domain reads DVKVTQSSRYLVKRTGEKVFLECVQDMDHENMFWYRQDPGLGLRLIYFSYDVKMKEKGDIPEGYSVSREKKERFSLILESASTNQTSMYLCASSTTGNGNTIYFGEGSWLTVV.

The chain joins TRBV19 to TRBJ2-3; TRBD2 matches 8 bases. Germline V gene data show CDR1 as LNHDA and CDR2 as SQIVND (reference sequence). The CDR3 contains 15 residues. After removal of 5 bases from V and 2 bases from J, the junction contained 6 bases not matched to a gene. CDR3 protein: CASSPIAGPTDTQYF. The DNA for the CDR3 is TGTGCCAGTAGTCCAATAGCGGGGCCCACAGATACGCAGTATTTT.

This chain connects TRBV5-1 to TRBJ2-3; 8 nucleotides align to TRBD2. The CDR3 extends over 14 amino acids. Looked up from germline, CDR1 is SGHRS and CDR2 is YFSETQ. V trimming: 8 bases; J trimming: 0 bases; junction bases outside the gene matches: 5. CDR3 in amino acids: CASLRGGSTDTQYF. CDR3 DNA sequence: TGCGCCAGTCTACGGGGGGGCAGCACAGATACGCAGTATTTT.

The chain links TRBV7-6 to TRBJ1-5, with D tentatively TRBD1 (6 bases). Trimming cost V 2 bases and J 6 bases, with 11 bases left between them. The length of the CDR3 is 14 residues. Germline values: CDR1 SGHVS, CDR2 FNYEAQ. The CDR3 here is CASSLLGGGQPQHF. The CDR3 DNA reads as TGTGCCAGCAGCTTATTAGGGGGGGGTCAGCCCCAGCATTTT. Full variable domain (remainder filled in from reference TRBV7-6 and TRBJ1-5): GAGVSQSPRYKVTKRGQDVALRCDPISGHVSLYWYRQALGQGPEFLTYFNYEAQQDKSGLPNDRFSAERPEGSISTLTIQRTEQRDSAMYRCASSLLGGGQPQHFGDGTRLSIL.

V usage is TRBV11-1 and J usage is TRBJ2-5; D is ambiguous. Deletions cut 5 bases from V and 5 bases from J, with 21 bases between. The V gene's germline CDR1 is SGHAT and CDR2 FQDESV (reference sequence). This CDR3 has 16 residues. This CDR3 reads CASSPREVRVDETQYF. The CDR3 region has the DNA TGTGCCAGCAGCCCGAGAGAGGTACGGGTAGACGAGACCCAGTACTTC.

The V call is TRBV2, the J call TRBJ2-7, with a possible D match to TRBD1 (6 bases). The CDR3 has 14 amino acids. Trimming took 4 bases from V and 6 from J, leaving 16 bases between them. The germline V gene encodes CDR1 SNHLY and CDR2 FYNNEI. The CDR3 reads CASSVLLRDTEQYF. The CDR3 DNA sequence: TGTGCCAGCAGTGTCCTACTCCGGGACACCGAGCAGTACTTC.

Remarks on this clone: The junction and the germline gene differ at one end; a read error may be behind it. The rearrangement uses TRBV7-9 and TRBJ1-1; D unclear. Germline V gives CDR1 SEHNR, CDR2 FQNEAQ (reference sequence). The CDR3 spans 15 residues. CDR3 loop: CSSSLVAILATEAFF. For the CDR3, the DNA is TGTTCCAGCAGCTTAGTGGCCATCCTCGCAACTGAAGCTTTCTTT.

The CDR3 DNA is TGTGCCAGCAGTGAACGGCAGGCGATCACCGGGGAGCTGTTTTTT. It is translated as CASSERQAITGELFF. This chain uses TRBV2 with TRBJ2-2, with D hard to call. The ends were cut back, 2 bases at V and 4 bases at J, with 11 bases in the middle. This CDR3 contains 15 residues. The germline gives CDR1 SNHLY, CDR2 FYNNEI.

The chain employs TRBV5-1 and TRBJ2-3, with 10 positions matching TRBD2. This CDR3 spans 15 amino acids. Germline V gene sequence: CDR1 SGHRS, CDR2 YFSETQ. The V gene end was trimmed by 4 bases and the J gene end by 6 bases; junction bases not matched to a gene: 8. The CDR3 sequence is CASSTSGGAWDTQYF. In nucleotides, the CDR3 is TGCGCCAGCAGCACGAGCGGGGGGGCCTGGGATACGCAGTATTTT.

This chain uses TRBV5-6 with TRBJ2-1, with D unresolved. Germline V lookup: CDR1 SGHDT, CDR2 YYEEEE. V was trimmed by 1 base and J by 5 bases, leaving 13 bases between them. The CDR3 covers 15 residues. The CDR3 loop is CASSLLQRGDNEQFF. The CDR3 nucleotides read TGTGCCAGCAGCTTGTTGCAGCGAGGCGACAATGAGCAGTTCTTC.

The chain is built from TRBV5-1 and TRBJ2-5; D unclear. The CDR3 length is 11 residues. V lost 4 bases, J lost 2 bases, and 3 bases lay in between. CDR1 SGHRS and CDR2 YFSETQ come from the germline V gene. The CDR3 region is CASSTQETQYF. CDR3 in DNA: TGCGCCAGCAGCACTCAAGAGACCCAGTACTTC.